The clone carrying this T cell receptor beta chain was seen once. The antigen remains undetermined. This sample is part of a study of shared clonotypes between healthy human individuals. The study, taken as a whole, reports: A reduction in generation probabilities was seen for non-shared clonotypes relative to those shared by all four donors. Sequencing depth was a factor that was expected to affect clonotype sharing among donors. Of the naive CD4 clonotypes, around 4.8% were shared across a handful of donors.

CDR1 is LNHDA, CDR2 SQIVND, per germline (reference sequence). The CDR3 is 18 amino acids. The ends were cut back, 6 bases at V and 5 bases at J, with 26 bases in the middle. Repertoires were generated with immunoSEQ multiplex PCR, while TCRdb's copy carries only in-frame clones and drops some. This sample carries 980,000 or so clones, more than 75% of them seen once, and the ten largest clones take around 1.4%. The material sequenced was memory CD4+ T cells sorted from blood. Sample subset: CD45RA-negative fraction. The source of this sequence is a man younger than 30 in good health. V usage is TRBV19 and J usage is TRBJ1-5, with D perhaps TRBD1 (5 bases). For the CDR3, the DNA is TGTGCCAGTAGGCTTACCGGCCTGTGGGACCGGGGCGATCAGCCCCAGCATTTT. Translation gives CASRLTGLWDRGDQPQHF.